A single sample is the source of the 11 T cell receptor beta chains below, sequenced in a study of T cell repertoires in cytomegalovirus infection. One entry per CDR3 protein, called by TCRdb with MiXCR from the reads. The sample holds roughly 180,000 distinct CDR3 sequences, 17% seen once. Sequenced input: CD8+ T cells from PBMCs. These TCRs come from a human donor in good health (CMV status not recorded). Some clones in this sample may be carry-over from other donors' samples.

This rearrangement joins TRBV27 to TRBJ1-2; D is undetermined. Germline lookup yields CDR1 MNHEY and CDR2 SMNVEV (reference sequence). The CDR3 covers 14 residues. Between the trimmed V and J ends, which lost 1 base and 2 bases, there was a span of 8 bases. As DNA, the CDR3 is TGTGCCAGCAGTTTATTGGAGGGCAACTATGGCTACACCTTC. Encoded protein: CASSLLEGNYGYTF.

The rearrangement joins TRBV15 to TRBJ2-7, with 11 bases aligning to TRBD1. Germline CDR1 reads LNHNV; CDR2 reads YYDKDF (reference sequence). With V trimmed by 0 bases and J by 5 bases, 12 bases remained unmatched. The CDR3 length is 18 residues. The chain's CDR3 is CATSRDGPMDRGPDEQYF. For the CDR3, the DNA is TGTGCCACCAGCAGAGATGGACCCATGGACAGGGGGCCCGACGAGCAGTACTTC.

This clonotype showed up just a few times. In DNA, the CDR3 is TGTGCCAGCAGCTTACCGGGTGGCGGGGAGCTGTTTTTT. It is translated as CASSLPGGGELFF. The chain joins TRBV11-2 to TRBJ2-2; D remains unclear. The CDR3 is 13 residues long. The V end was cut by 2 bases, the J end by 7 bases, with 8 bases between. CDR1 and CDR2 (germline): SGHAT, FQNNGV.

This clonotype came up many times. This chain joins TRBV20-1 and TRBJ1-2; D call uncertain. The CDR3 is 14 amino acids. In germline, CDR1 is DFQATT, CDR2 SNEGSKA (reference sequence). Trimming stripped 0 bases from V and 7 bases from J, with 15 bases between. The CDR3: CSARDLGEVVGYTF. The CDR3 DNA is TGCAGTGCTAGAGATTTGGGAGAAGTGGTTGGCTACACCTTC.

This clonotype has more than one count but fewer than ten. V usage is TRBV7-2 and J usage is TRBJ1-2; D might be TRBD1 (5 bases). V was pared by 5 bases and J by 4 bases, with 14 bases between. There are 14 residues in the CDR3. Looked up from germline, CDR1 is SGHTA and CDR2 is FQGNSA. DNA of the CDR3: TGTGCCAGCAGCCCGGGACTGGACGGCTATGGCTACACCTTC. Translation gives CASSPGLDGYGYTF.

This clonotype was seen more than once but under ten times. The V gene is TRBV12-3 or TRBV12-4, the J gene TRBJ1-1; D gene uncertain. The CDR3 covers 13 residues. Trimming stripped 3 bases from V and 1 base from J, with 6 bases between. The CDR3 protein is CASSFGSNTEAFF. CDR3 nucleotide sequence: TGTGCCAGCAGTTTCGGGTCGAACACTGAAGCTTTCTTT.

The rearrangement uses TRBV4-2 and TRBJ2-7; unclear D gene. The CDR3 loop spans 16 amino acids. CDR1 is LGHNA, CDR2 YNFKEQ, per germline. Trimming pared 0 bases from V and 1 base from J, leaving 13 bases between. Here the CDR3 DNA reads TGTGCCAGCAGCCAAGATGGGATCGGAGATTCCTACGAGCAGTACTTC. Its protein product is CASSQDGIGDSYEQYF.

The chain carries TRBV12-3 or TRBV12-4 and TRBJ1-4; D gene ambiguous. The CDR3 is 14 residues long. Deletions cut 2 bases from V and 7 bases from J, with 11 bases between. CDR3: CASSLRGFGEKLFF. Written as DNA, the CDR3 is TGTGCCAGCAGTTTACGGGGTTTTGGTGAAAAACTGTTTTTT.

There are many counts of this clonotype. This sequence joins TRBV7-2 and TRBJ1-5, with D possibly being TRBD1 (6 bases). Deletions cut 1 base from V and 7 bases from J, with 20 bases between. The CDR3 sequence is 17 residues long. CDR1 is SGHTA and CDR2 is FQGNSA in the germline V gene. CDR3 region: CASSLDRVPTGTQPQHF. The CDR3, as DNA: TGTGCCAGCAGCTTAGACCGGGTCCCAACAGGGACCCAGCCCCAGCATTTT.

This clonotype occurred a few times. The chain uses TRBV7-8 and TRBJ1-5, with no clear D. This CDR3 comprises 13 residues. V was cut by 3 bases and J by 5 bases, with 8 bases left in between. Germline V gene lookup returns CDR1 SGHVS and CDR2 FQNEAQ. CDR3: CASSFSGDQPQHF. DNA of the CDR3: TGTGCCAGCAGCTTCTCAGGAGATCAGCCCCAGCATTTT. Variable domain in full (rest from reference TRBV7-8 and TRBJ1-5): GAGVSQSPRYKVAKRGQDVALRCDPISGHVSLFWYQQALGQGPEFLTYFQNEAQLDKSGLPSDRFFAERPEGSVSTLKIQRTQQEDSAVYLCASSFSGDQPQHFGDGTRLSIL.

This clonotype was counted many times. The gene calls are TRBV5-5 and TRBJ1-1, with a possible D match to TRBD1 (5 bases). Germline V gives CDR1 SGHKS, CDR2 YYEKEE (reference sequence). Trimming removed 2 bases from V and 4 bases from J, with 9 bases in between. The CDR3 covers 13 residues. Here the CDR3 reads CASSLGGGTEAFF. The CDR3 region has the DNA TGTGCCAGCAGCTTAGGTGGGGGCACTGAAGCTTTCTTT.